This record covers a single T cell receptor beta chain. Its cognate antigen is unknown. These data originate in a study of T cell repertoires in cytomegalovirus infection. For the study at large: Public TCR beta signatures indicated both CMV infection and matching HLA type. Study-level results: It was HLA-C-restricted CMV-specific TCR beta clonotypes that dominated the response ex vivo. Individuals carrying CMV plus the relevant HLA were identified by cumulative frequency of public TCR beta families.

TCRdb used MiXCR to reprocess the reads, holding one entry per CDR3 protein. This table holds 450,000 to 650,000 distinct CDR3 sequences, around a quarter found once. The CDR3 consists of 12 residues. CDR1 SQVTM and CDR2 ANQGSEA come from the germline V gene. Trimming pared 2 bases from V and 7 bases from J, leaving 9 bases between. This sequence originates from a human donor in good health (CMV status not recorded). Some clones in this sample may be carry-over from other donors' samples. Material: PBMCs. This chain uses TRBV29-1 with TRBJ1-5; D is undetermined. The CDR3 is CSVELSGQPQHF. The CDR3 DNA is TGCAGCGTTGAACTCTCCGGCCAGCCCCAGCATTTT.